The 18 T cell receptor beta chains below come from one sample, sequenced in a study of T-cell reconstitution after alpha-beta-depleted transplantation in children. Preparing the TCRbeta library involved the use of unique molecular identifiers. TCRdb called the PCR reads again in MiXCR, with one record for every CDR3 protein. The sample yields around 600,000 distinct CDR3 sequences, 20% to 25% seen once. Sequences were derived from PBMCs, mostly from graft donor cells, sampled 360 days after TCRalphabeta/CD19-depleted stem cell transplant. These receptors all come from a boy under two years old who had a stem cell transplant for acute myeloid leukemia, so the T cells may come from the graft donor.

Only a few counts were recorded for this clonotype. V gene TRBV20-1 combines with J gene TRBJ1-6; maybe TRBD1 (6 bases). There are 14 residues in the CDR3. The V gene's germline CDR1 is DFQATT and CDR2 SNEGSKA (reference sequence). Trimming left V 3 bases short and J 7 bases short, with 13 bases between. CDR3 in DNA: TGCAGTGCTAGGCAGCCAGGGGTAAATTCACCCCTCCACTTT. This translates into CSARQPGVNSPLHF.

This clonotype occurred a few times. This chain links TRBV20-1 with TRBJ2-7; no reliable D call. The ends were cut back, 0 bases at V and 3 bases at J, with 9 bases in the middle. Per germline, CDR1 DFQATT and CDR2 SNEGSKA (reference sequence). CDR3 length: 13 residues. CDR3 nucleotide sequence: TGCAGTGCTAGAGAACAGCTCTTCTACGAGCAGTACTTC. It encodes CSAREQLFYEQYF.

The rearrangement joins TRBV21-1 to TRBJ1-4; TRBD1 is the table's D call and was not checked against the DNA. TRBV21-1 is given as a pseudogene. The CDR3 is 14 amino acids. For the CDR3, the DNA is TGTGCCAGCAGTTCAGGGTTAGCTAATGAAAAACTGTTTTTT. Translated, it gives CASSSGLANEKLFF.

The chain employs TRBV6-5 and TRBJ1-1; maybe TRBD1 (6 bases). The germline CDR1 and CDR2 sequences are MNHEY and SVGAGI. V was shortened by 0 bases and J by 4 bases, with 18 bases between the two germline ends. This CDR3 is 17 amino acids long. The DNA for the CDR3 is TGTGCCAGCAGTTACTCGAGCAGGGGACTGGCGACCACTGAAGCTTTCTTT. As protein: CASSYSSRGLATTEAFF.

This clonotype came up a few times. The chain links TRBV20-1 to TRBJ2-5; D gene uncertain. V shed 4 bases and J shed 0 bases, with 12 bases lying between them. Germline CDR1 is DFQATT and CDR2 is SNEGSKA (reference sequence). The CDR3 runs to 14 residues. CDR3 amino acids: CSATPRPYQETQYF. In DNA form, the CDR3 reads TGCAGTGCTACCCCTCGACCGTACCAAGAGACCCAGTACTTC.

V usage is TRBV15 and J usage is TRBJ2-5; a possible D gene is TRBD1 (5 bases). The CDR3 length is 17 residues. Trimming pared 1 base from V and 1 base from J, leaving 16 bases between. The germline V gene encodes CDR1 LNHNV and CDR2 YYDKDF (reference sequence). CDR3 protein: CATSRVKMDTFQETQYF. For the CDR3, the DNA is TGTGCCACCAGCAGAGTTAAGATGGACACCTTCCAAGAGACCCAGTACTTC.

The chain recombines TRBV20-1 with TRBJ2-1, with TRBD2 as a possible D gene (5 bases). The CDR3 is 16 residues long. Germline CDR1 and CDR2: DFQATT and SNEGSKA (reference sequence). Trimming pared 0 bases from V and 10 bases from J, leaving 22 bases between. CDR3 sequence: CSARDSGNRGVVEQFF. The CDR3 DNA sequence: TGCAGTGCTAGAGATAGTGGGAACCGGGGAGTGGTGGAGCAGTTCTTC.

The chain carries TRBV12-3 or TRBV12-4 and TRBJ2-2; D is uncertain. Trimming pared 8 bases from V and 6 bases from J, leaving 13 bases between. This CDR3 contains 13 residues. The CDR3: CASLAGGAGELFF. For the CDR3, the DNA is TGTGCCAGCCTGGCAGGTGGGGCCGGGGAGCTGTTTTTT.

Only a few counts were recorded for this clonotype. The CDR3 region has the DNA TGTGCCAGCAGTTTTATGGACCGCATGAACACTGAAGCTTTCTTT. Translated: CASSFMDRMNTEAFF. The gene calls are TRBV28 and TRBJ1-1; D gene unclear. Germline CDR1 reads MDHEN; CDR2 reads SYDVKM. CDR3 size: 15 residues. V gave up 3 bases and J gave up 0 bases, with 11 bases separating them.

This chain uses TRBV27 with TRBJ2-3, with 11 nucleotides matching TRBD2. There are 17 residues in the CDR3. After removal of 5 bases from V and 6 bases from J, the junction contained 13 bases not matched to a gene. CDR1 is MNHEY, CDR2 SMNVEV, per germline (reference sequence). In nucleotides, the CDR3 is TGTGCCAGCAGTCCAACCCAGACTAGCGGGGTAACGGATACGCAGTATTTT. It translates to CASSPTQTSGVTDTQYF.

This clonotype was recorded a few times. The rearrangement joins TRBV5-1 to TRBJ2-1, with a tentative D call TRBD1 (5 bases). The length of the CDR3 is 16 residues. Germline values: CDR1 SGHRS, CDR2 YFSETQ. Trimming stripped 0 bases from V and 3 bases from J, with 13 bases between. The CDR3 is CASSLEVRTSYNEQFF. The CDR3, as DNA: TGCGCCAGCAGCTTGGAGGTCCGGACAAGCTACAATGAGCAGTTCTTC.

This clonotype was seen only a few times. The V and J genes are TRBV20-1 and TRBJ2-7; possible D gene TRBD2, 6 bases. This CDR3 spans 13 amino acids. Per the germline V gene, CDR1 is DFQATT and CDR2 is SNEGSKA (reference sequence). V gave up 3 bases and J gave up 1 base, with 10 bases separating them. This CDR3 is CSARGGESYEQYF. The DNA of the CDR3 is TGCAGTGCTAGGGGCGGGGAATCCTACGAGCAGTACTTC.

The CDR3 DNA is TGTGCCAGCAGTTACGGAGTAGCGGGGGGGCCCCCTACTATGGGAACGCAGTATTTT. Its protein is CASSYGVAGGPPTMGTQYF. The J gene is TRBJ2-3, the V gene TRBV6-5, with 11 bases aligning to TRBD2. The CDR3 runs 19 residues. CDR1 is MNHEY and CDR2 is SVGAGI in the germline V gene. Trimming cost V 2 bases and J 9 bases; bases outside gene matches: 19.

This clonotype was recorded only once. The chain couples TRBV6-5 to TRBJ1-1; D is ambiguous. CDR1 MNHEY and CDR2 SVGAGI come from the germline V gene. The V end lost 2 bases, the J end lost 5 bases, and 12 bases lay between the germline ends. The CDR3 runs 14 residues. DNA for the CDR3: TGTGCCAGCAGTTACGATGAGAGTCGGACTGAAGCTTTCTTT. It is translated as CASSYDESRTEAFF.

This clonotype was counted only a few times. The chain couples TRBV20-1 to TRBJ2-3; tentative D call: TRBD1 (5 bases). Between the trimmed V and J ends, which lost 0 bases and 3 bases, there was a span of 16 bases. Germline lookup yields CDR1 DFQATT and CDR2 SNEGSKA (reference sequence). This CDR3 comprises 16 residues. This CDR3 reads CSARDPPGKGTDTQYF. CDR3 in DNA: TGCAGTGCTAGAGATCCCCCAGGGAAAGGTACAGATACGCAGTATTTT.

The V gene is TRBV27, the J gene TRBJ2-1; 9 bases are shared with TRBD1. This CDR3 is built from 16 residues. Germline CDR1 reads MNHEY; CDR2 reads SMNVEV (reference sequence). Germline trimming cut 6 bases from V and 2 bases from J; bases unmatched to any gene: 8. Here the CDR3 DNA reads TGTGCCAGCAGCTCCAACAGGGGGCCGCCCTACAATGAGCAGTTCTTC. Amino acids: CASSSNRGPPYNEQFF.

This clonotype was recorded a few times. The chain combines TRBV11-1 with TRBJ2-1, with 10 bases aligning to TRBD2. CDR3 length equals 19 residues. The junction had 14 bases not matched to a gene; V was cut back by 5 bases and J by 1 base. Germline assignment: CDR1 SGHAT and CDR2 FQDESV (reference sequence). CDR3 protein: CASSPHQRGGFVSYNEQFF. In nucleotides, the CDR3 is TGTGCCAGCAGCCCTCACCAGCGGGGGGGATTTGTATCCTACAATGAGCAGTTCTTC.

The chain combines TRBV20-1 with TRBJ2-6, with D unclear. Trimming left V 6 bases short and J 0 bases short, with 12 bases between. The CDR3 totals 15 residues. CDR1 and CDR2 (germline): DFQATT, SNEGSKA (reference sequence). CDR3 coding DNA: TGCAGTGCATCCCCAGGACGCTCTGGGGCCAACGTCCTGACTTTC. Its translation is CSASPGRSGANVLTF.